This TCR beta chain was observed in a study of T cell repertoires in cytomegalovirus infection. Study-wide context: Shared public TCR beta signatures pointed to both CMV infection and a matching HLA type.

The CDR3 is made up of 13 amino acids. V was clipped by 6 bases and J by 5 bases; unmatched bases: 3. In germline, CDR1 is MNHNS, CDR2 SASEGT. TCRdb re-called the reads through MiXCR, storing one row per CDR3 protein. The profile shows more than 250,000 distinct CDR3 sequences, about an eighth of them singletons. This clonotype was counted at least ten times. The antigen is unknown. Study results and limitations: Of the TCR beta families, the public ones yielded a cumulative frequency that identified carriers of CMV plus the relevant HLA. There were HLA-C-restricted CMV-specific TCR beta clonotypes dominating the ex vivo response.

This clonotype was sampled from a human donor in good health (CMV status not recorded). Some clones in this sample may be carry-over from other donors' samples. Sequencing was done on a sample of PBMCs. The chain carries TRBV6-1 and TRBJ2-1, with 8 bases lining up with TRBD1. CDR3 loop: CASRGTGDNEQFF. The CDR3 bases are TGTGCCAGCAGGGGGACAGGCGACAATGAGCAGTTCTTC.